This passage covers 24 T cell receptor beta chains from one sample sequenced in a study of response to subunit inactivated influenza vaccine (dated by TCRdb to the late 2010s). Library method: RT-PCR. The reads were generated on an Illumina HiSeq 2500. The public reads were run again by TCRdb, first through fastp at Q25 and then through MiXCR, and only productive beta chains were kept. When rows share a CDR3 protein, they turn into one entry using the most common DNA and genes. This sample gives under 950,000 distinct CDR3 sequences in total; less than 25% of them show up just once. The ten largest clones add up to about 9.4% of the sample. The sample in question was PBMCs from blood, obtained roughly 5 days after vaccination. The receptor set was obtained from a man in his fifties or sixties who received an inactivated influenza vaccine. Donor details come from another sample of the same person, matched by shared clones.

This clonotype has only a few counts. The gene calls are TRBV4-2 and TRBJ1-4; tentatively, D is TRBD1 (6 bases). The CDR3 is 16 residues long. V was shortened by 1 base and J by 2 bases, with 11 bases between the two germline ends. CDR1 and CDR2 (germline): LGHNA, YNFKEQ. DNA for the CDR3: TGTGCCAGCAGCCAAGGGGGGCAGGGCACTAATGAAAAACTGTTTTTT. Translating gives CASSQGGQGTNEKLFF.

This clonotype was seen a few times. V gene TRBV6-5 combines with J gene TRBJ2-3; tentative D call: TRBD1 (6 bases). The CDR3 runs 15 residues. Germline V CDR1 and CDR2: MNHEY, SVGAGI. Trimming cost V 0 bases and J 4 bases, with 11 bases left between them. CDR3 sequence reads: CASSYSNRVPDTQYF. The CDR3 DNA sequence: TGTGCCAGCAGTTACTCGAACAGGGTGCCAGATACGCAGTATTTT.

V gene TRBV5-1 combines with J gene TRBJ2-1; TRBD2 aligns across 10 bases. Germline loops: CDR1 SGHRS, CDR2 YFSETQ. The CDR3 is 13 residues long. V was pared by 7 bases and J by 9 bases, with 7 bases of the junction left unmatched. Here the CDR3 reads CASFPSGSGEQFF. The CDR3 coding sequence is TGCGCCAGCTTCCCTAGCGGGAGCGGTGAGCAGTTCTTC.

For the CDR3, the DNA is TGCAGTGCTACCGAGGGCAGGGTGCGCAATCAGCCCCAGCATTTT. As protein: CSATEGRVRNQPQHF. The rearrangement links TRBV20-1 to TRBJ1-5; D is possibly TRBD1 (5 bases). Germline CDR1 reads DFQATT; CDR2 reads SNEGSKA (reference sequence). The CDR3 spans 15 residues. The germline V and J ends were trimmed by 4 bases and 2 bases, with 15 bases remaining between them.

In this sample, this clonotype turned up a few times. The genes are TRBV9 and TRBJ2-3; TRBD1 might be the D (6 bases). CDR1 and CDR2 from the germline V gene are SGDLS and YYNGEE. This CDR3 has 14 amino acids. The V end lost 4 bases, the J end lost 6 bases, and 15 bases lay between the germline ends. The chain's CDR3 is CASSPGQKDDTQYF. The CDR3 DNA sequence: TGTGCCAGCAGCCCCGGACAGAAGGACGATACGCAGTATTTT.

This clonotype turned up a few times. This chain joins TRBV10-3 and TRBJ2-7, with 10 bases matching TRBD1. V shed 6 bases, J shed 0 bases, and the junction held 11 bases outside the gene matches. Germline V gene sequence: CDR1 ENHRY, CDR2 SYGVKD. This CDR3 has 17 residues. CDR3 in DNA: TGTGCCATCAGGCCGGGACAGGGGATCACGAGCTCCTACGAGCAGTACTTC. Its translation: CAIRPGQGITSSYEQYF.

J is TRBJ1-2 and V is TRBV12-3 or TRBV12-4; tentatively, D is TRBD1 (6 bases). V lost 2 bases to trimming and J lost 3 bases, with 13 bases between them. The CDR3 sequence is 15 residues long. CDR3 amino acids: CASSLYGGPDYGYTF. The CDR3, as DNA: TGTGCCAGCAGTTTATATGGGGGGCCAGACTATGGCTACACCTTC.

This rearrangement joins TRBV18 to TRBJ2-2; unclear D gene. Trimming took off 0 bases at V and 4 bases at J, with 12 bases between the two ends. The length of the CDR3 is 16 residues. The germline V gene encodes CDR1 KGHSH and CDR2 LQKENI. Here the CDR3 DNA reads TGTGCCAGCTCACCACCGATGGTTAAGGGCACCGGGGAGCTGTTTTTT. It translates to CASSPPMVKGTGELFF.

This clonotype was counted only a few times. The rearrangement links TRBV11-1 to TRBJ2-1, with TRBD2 identical over 11 bases. The ends lost 0 bases at V and 1 base at J; junction bases unmatched: 20. The CDR3 totals 23 residues. From germline, CDR1 is SGHAT and CDR2 FQDESV (reference sequence). CDR3: CASSLALRGRLAGRNPSYNEQFF. As DNA, the CDR3 is TGTGCCAGCAGCTTAGCGCTTCGGGGAAGACTAGCGGGACGGAACCCATCCTACAATGAGCAGTTCTTC.

This clonotype was recorded many times. V and J are TRBV20-1 and TRBJ2-7, with 10 bases aligning to TRBD2. The ends lost 3 bases at V and 4 bases at J; junction bases unmatched: 9. There are 15 residues in the CDR3. Germline V gene data show CDR1 as DFQATT and CDR2 as SNEGSKA (reference sequence). The CDR3 region is CSASPGLARVYEQYF. CDR3 bases: TGCAGTGCTAGCCCGGGACTAGCGAGGGTATACGAGCAGTACTTC.

This chain connects TRBV15 to TRBJ1-4; D not resolved. Trimming removed 5 bases from V and 5 bases from J, with 12 bases in between. The CDR3 has 14 residues. Germline V CDR1 and CDR2: LNHNV, YYDKDF (reference sequence). CDR3 in DNA: TGTGCCACCAGCGCAGCTCGGAAGAATGAAAAACTGTTTTTT. It codes for CATSAARKNEKLFF.

This chain joins TRBV11-2 and TRBJ2-2; no reliable D call. Germline CDR1 SGHAT, CDR2 FQNNGV. CDR3 length: 13 amino acids. Trimming removed 5 bases from V and 5 bases from J, with 9 bases in between. This chain's CDR3 is CASSRGWTGELFF. The CDR3 nucleotides read TGTGCCAGCAGCCGAGGATGGACCGGGGAGCTGTTTTTT.

V usage is TRBV15 and J usage is TRBJ2-1; no clear D gene. Germline values: CDR1 LNHNV, CDR2 YYDKDF (reference sequence). This CDR3 region has 15 residues. V gave up 7 bases and J gave up 0 bases, with 13 bases separating them. In DNA form, the CDR3 reads TGTGCCACCAATCCAGGCTTGAGCTCCTACAATGAGCAGTTCTTC. It codes for CATNPGLSSYNEQFF.

This clonotype has at least ten counts. This chain connects TRBV12-3 or TRBV12-4 to TRBJ2-2, with D possibly matching TRBD1 (6 bases). The length of the CDR3 is 15 residues. V lost 5 bases and J 4 bases, leaving 14 bases between the germline ends. CDR3 sequence reads: CASSPRQAGTGELFF. In DNA form, the CDR3 reads TGTGCCAGCAGTCCGAGACAGGCGGGCACCGGGGAGCTGTTTTTT.

This clonotype was seen only a few times. The chain links TRBV20-1 to TRBJ2-7; 12 bases agree with TRBD1. The CDR3 runs to 14 residues. CDR1 is DFQATT, CDR2 SNEGSKA, per germline (reference sequence). The ends lost 5 bases at V and 5 bases at J; junction bases unmatched: 7. The CDR3 is CSAATGTGGNEQYF. CDR3 nucleotides: TGCAGTGCTGCCACCGGGACAGGGGGCAACGAGCAGTACTTC.

This clonotype was found a few times. One end of the junction is discordant with germline, which a read error may explain. V is TRBV7-2 and J is TRBJ1-2; 10 bases match TRBD1. CDR3 length: 16 residues. CDR1 and CDR2 from the germline V gene are SGHTA and FQGNSA. The CDR3 reads CASSFGSGDRGFGTAF. CDR3 DNA sequence: TGTGCCAGCAGCTTCGGATCAGGGGACAGGGGATTTGGTACGGCCTTC.

This clonotype appeared a few times. The J gene is TRBJ1-3, the V gene TRBV6-5; D is possibly TRBD1 (5 bases). V lost 2 bases to trimming and J lost 2 bases, with 10 bases between them. The CDR3 length is 15 residues. CDR1 is MNHEY, CDR2 SVGAGI, per germline. This chain's CDR3 is CASSYPAGPGNTIYF. Written as DNA, the CDR3 is TGTGCCAGCAGTTACCCTGCAGGGCCTGGAAACACCATATATTTT.

As concerns this clonotype: Without the conserved terminal phenylalanine or tryptophan, this CDR3 likely stems from a read error. CDR3: CASTLGGVATGELFL. CDR3 sequence (DNA): TGTGCCAGCACCCTGGGGGGAGTGGCCACCGGGGAGCTGTTTTTA. The J gene is TRBJ2-2, the V gene TRBV12-3 or TRBV12-4, with a weak D call TRBD2 (6 bases). V was trimmed by 7 bases and J by 4 bases, leaving 16 bases between them. The CDR3 length is 15 residues.

This clonotype was counted ten times or more. The rearrangement joins TRBV29-1 to TRBJ2-7; TRBD1 aligns across 9 bases. Germline assignment: CDR1 SQVTM and CDR2 ANQGSEA. V gave up 4 bases and J gave up 2 bases; unmatched junction bases: 9. CDR3 length equals 15 residues. The CDR3 DNA is TGCAGCGTTGTAGTAATGGGACAGGGAGCCTACGAGCAGTACTTC. Translation gives CSVVVMGQGAYEQYF.

A few counts support this clonotype. The chain is built from TRBV18 and TRBJ2-5; D remains ambiguous. The CDR3 is 16 residues long. Looked up from germline, CDR1 is KGHSH and CDR2 is LQKENI. Trimming removed 0 bases at V and 4 bases at J, with 15 bases between. As DNA, the CDR3 is TGTGCCAGCTCACCACCGGCAGGAAGATTCGGAGAGACCCAGTACTTC. Translated, it gives CASSPPAGRFGETQYF.

The chain combines TRBV15 with TRBJ2-7, with a tentative D call TRBD1 (6 bases). The V gene's germline CDR1 is LNHNV and CDR2 YYDKDF (reference sequence). Trimming left V 0 bases short and J 1 base short, with 10 bases between. This CDR3 is built from 15 residues. The CDR3 coding sequence is TGTGCCACCAGCAGAGAAACAGGGAAGTCCTACGAGCAGTACTTC. It specifies CATSRETGKSYEQYF. The variable domain in full, with the rest retrieved from reference TRBV15 and TRBJ2-7, is DAMVIQNPRYQVTQFGKPVTLSCSQTLNHNVMYWYQQKSSQAPKLLFHYYDKDFNNEADTPDNFQSRRPNTSFCFLDIRSPGLGDTAMYLCATSRETGKSYEQYFGPGTRLTVT.

The gene calls are TRBV12-3 or TRBV12-4 and TRBJ2-7, with D possibly matching TRBD1 (6 bases). The germline V and J ends were trimmed by 6 bases and 3 bases, with 18 bases remaining between them. This CDR3 region has 15 residues. The CDR3 sequence: CASSLRGRDNYEQYF. CDR3 nucleotide sequence: TGTGCCAGCAGCCTAAGGGGCCGGGACAACTACGAGCAGTACTTC.

This clonotype has a handful of counts. This chain connects TRBV12-3 or TRBV12-4 to TRBJ1-2; 9 bases line up with TRBD1. Unmatched junction bases numbered 14, after V lost 8 bases and J lost 4 bases. CDR3 length: 16 amino acids. CDR3 in amino acids: CASRGGQGTLFYGYTF. CDR3 in DNA: TGTGCCAGCCGAGGGGGACAGGGTACTCTTTTCTATGGCTACACCTTC.

The chain is built from TRBV12-3 or TRBV12-4 and TRBJ1-2; D ambiguous. This CDR3 contains 14 residues. The V and J ends lost 4 bases and 2 bases respectively, with 11 bases between them. CDR3 nucleotides: TGTGCCAGCAGTTCAGCAGGCGGAAACTATGGCTACACCTTC. Translating it yields CASSSAGGNYGYTF.